This T cell receptor beta chain was observed in a study of T cells after yellow fever vaccination. Turning to the study itself: EM, EMRA, CM and Tscm memory subsets were sorted using CD3, CD45RA, CCR7 and CD95. Study-level results: Booster samples showed a return of most primary-vaccination clones (roughly 95% CD4, approximately 90% CD8).

In making TCR cDNA, 5'RACE template switching added a universal primer site and UMIs to it. TCRdb passed the 5' RACE reads through MiXCR, listing each CDR3 protein once. Of 9,500 to 15,000 distinct CDR3 sequences listed, under 6.5% are singletons. The CDR3 sequence is 12 residues long. Germline CDR1 and CDR2: SGHTA and FQGNSA. Trimming removed 5 bases at V and 12 bases at J, with 14 bases between. By sample fraction, this clonotype is medium-sized. Material: PBMCs, either bulk or a sorted T-cell subset (CD4+, CD8+, memory, or dextramer-sorted; not recorded which), obtained on the day of the yellow fever booster vaccination. The source is a man younger than 45 who received the YFV17D yellow fever vaccine. V gene TRBV7-2 combines with J gene TRBJ2-1; TRBD2 might be the D (5 bases). CDR3 sequence (DNA): TGTGCCAGCAGCCCAAGCGGTTTAGGGCAGTTCTTC. As protein: CASSPSGLGQFF.